These 5 T cell receptor beta chains were sequenced from one sample in a study of OX40 agonist ivuxolimab in advanced cancers. Assay used: immunoSEQ multiplex PCR; TCRdb lists only in-frame clones, some missing. The sample lists about 76,000 clones; around 86% were seen once. Source: CD4+ or CD8+ T cells sorted from blood, taken in a trial of the OX40 agonist ivuxolimab. The origin of the receptors is an adult with an advanced solid tumor such as melanoma, head and neck, liver or kidney cancer.

This rearrangement joins TRBV6-1 to TRBJ2-6, with D uncertain. The CDR3 contains 16 residues. Germline CDR1 is MNHNS and CDR2 is SASEGT. Trimming cost V 4 bases and J 0 bases, with 10 bases left between them. CDR3 coding DNA: TGTGCCAGCAGTGTCGACACCCGCTCTGGGGCCAACGTCCTGACTTTC. As protein: CASSVDTRSGANVLTF.

The chain joins TRBV27 to TRBJ2-5; 8 bases fit TRBD1. The CDR3 sequence is 16 residues long. J gave up 2 bases and V 5 bases, and 10 bases lay outside the gene matches. Per the germline V gene, CDR1 is MNHEY and CDR2 is SMNVEV (reference sequence). CDR3: CASSPHWDRPQETQYF. Here the CDR3 DNA reads TGTGCCAGCAGTCCCCATTGGGACAGGCCACAAGAGACCCAGTACTTC.

The CDR3, as DNA: TGTGCCAGTAGTAGTGTTGGGCGGTCTAATGAAAAACTGTTTTTT. Its protein is CASSSVGRSNEKLFF. V is TRBV19 and J is TRBJ1-4; unclear D gene. Germline V gene sequence: CDR1 LNHDA, CDR2 SQIVND (reference sequence). Between the trimmed V and J ends, which lost 4 bases and 3 bases, there was a span of 12 bases. The CDR3 has 15 amino acids.

In this sample, this clone turned up once. The rearrangement links TRBV27 to TRBJ2-6, with TRBD1 identical over 12 bases. Per the germline V gene, CDR1 is MNHEY and CDR2 is SMNVEV (reference sequence). CDR3 length: 20 amino acids. Trimming at V came to 5 bases and at J to 1 base, leaving 12 bases not matched to a gene. The CDR3 bases are TGTGCCAGCAGTGCAGACCCGGGGACAGGGGGCTATTCTGGGGCCAACGTCCTGACTTTC. Translation: CASSADPGTGGYSGANVLTF.

This chain links TRBV6-4 with TRBJ1-1; 9 positions match TRBD1. The CDR3 covers 16 residues. Trimming at V came to 4 bases and at J to 7 bases, leaving 13 bases not matched to a gene. Germline loops: CDR1 MRHNA, CDR2 SNTAGT. The CDR3 bases are TGTGCCAGCAGTGCCAAGGATGGGACAGGGATGGGTGAAGCTTTCTTT. Amino acids: CASSAKDGTGMGEAFF.